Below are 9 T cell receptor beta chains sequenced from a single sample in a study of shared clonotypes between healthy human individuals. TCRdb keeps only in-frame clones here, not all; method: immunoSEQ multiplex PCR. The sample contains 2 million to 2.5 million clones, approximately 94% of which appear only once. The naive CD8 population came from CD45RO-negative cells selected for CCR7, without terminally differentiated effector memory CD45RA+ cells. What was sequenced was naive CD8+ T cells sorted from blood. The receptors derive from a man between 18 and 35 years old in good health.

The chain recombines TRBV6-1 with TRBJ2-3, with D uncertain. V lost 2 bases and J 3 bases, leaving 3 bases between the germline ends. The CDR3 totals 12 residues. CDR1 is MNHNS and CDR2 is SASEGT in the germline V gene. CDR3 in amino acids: CASSELTDTQYF. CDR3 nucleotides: TGTGCCAGCAGTGAACTGACAGATACGCAGTATTTT.

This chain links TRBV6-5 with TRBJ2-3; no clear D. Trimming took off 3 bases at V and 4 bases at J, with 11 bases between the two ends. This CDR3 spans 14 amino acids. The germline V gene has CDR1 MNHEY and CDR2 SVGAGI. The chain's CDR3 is CASSYLGNADTQYF. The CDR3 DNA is TGTGCCAGCAGTTATTTGGGGAACGCAGATACGCAGTATTTT.

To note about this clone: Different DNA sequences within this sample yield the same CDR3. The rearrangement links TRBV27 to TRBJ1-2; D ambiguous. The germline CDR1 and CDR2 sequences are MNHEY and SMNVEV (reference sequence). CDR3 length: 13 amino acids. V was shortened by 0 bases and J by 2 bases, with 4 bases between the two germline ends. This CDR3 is CASSLSRNYGYTF. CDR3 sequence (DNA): TGTGCCAGCAGTTTATCCCGGAACTATGGCTACACCTTC.

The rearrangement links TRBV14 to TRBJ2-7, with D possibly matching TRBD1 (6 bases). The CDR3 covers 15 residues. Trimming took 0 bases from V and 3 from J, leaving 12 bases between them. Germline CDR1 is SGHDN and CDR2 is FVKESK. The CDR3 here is CASSQDQGWNYEQYF. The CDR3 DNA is TGTGCCAGCAGCCAAGACCAGGGGTGGAACTACGAGCAGTACTTC.

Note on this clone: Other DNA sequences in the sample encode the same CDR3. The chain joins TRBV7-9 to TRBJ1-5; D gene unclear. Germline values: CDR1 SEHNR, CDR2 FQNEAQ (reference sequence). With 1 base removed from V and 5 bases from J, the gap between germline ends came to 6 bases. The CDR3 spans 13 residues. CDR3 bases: TGTGCCAGCAGCTTAGGCGGGGATCAGCCCCAGCATTTT. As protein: CASSLGGDQPQHF.

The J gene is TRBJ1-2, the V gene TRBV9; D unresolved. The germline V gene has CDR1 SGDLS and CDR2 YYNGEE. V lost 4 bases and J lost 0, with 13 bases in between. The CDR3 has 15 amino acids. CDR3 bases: TGTGCCAGCAGCTTTACCGAACTACCTAACTATGGCTACACCTTC. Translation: CASSFTELPNYGYTF.

DNA for the CDR3: TGCGCCAGCAGCCGTGGGACACCCTACGAGCAGTACTTC. Its translation is CASSRGTPYEQYF. This chain joins TRBV4-1 and TRBJ2-7, with D maybe TRBD1 (6 bases). Trimming removed 4 bases at V and 2 bases at J, with 9 bases between. The CDR3 is 13 amino acids. Germline lookup yields CDR1 MGHRA and CDR2 YSYEKL.

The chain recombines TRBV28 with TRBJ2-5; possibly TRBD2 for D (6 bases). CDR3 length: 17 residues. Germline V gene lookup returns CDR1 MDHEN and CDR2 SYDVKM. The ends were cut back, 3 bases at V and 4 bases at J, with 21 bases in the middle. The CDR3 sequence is CASSFSLNGGLRETQYF. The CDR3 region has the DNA TGTGCCAGCAGTTTCTCTCTAAACGGGGGATTGAGAGAGACCCAGTACTTC.

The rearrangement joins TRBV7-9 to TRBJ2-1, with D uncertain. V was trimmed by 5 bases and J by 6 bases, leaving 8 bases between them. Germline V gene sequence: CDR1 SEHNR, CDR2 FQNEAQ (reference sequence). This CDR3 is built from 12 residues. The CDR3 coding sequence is TGTGCCAGCAGCCTTAGTGCCAATGAGCAGTTCTTC. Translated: CASSLSANEQFF.